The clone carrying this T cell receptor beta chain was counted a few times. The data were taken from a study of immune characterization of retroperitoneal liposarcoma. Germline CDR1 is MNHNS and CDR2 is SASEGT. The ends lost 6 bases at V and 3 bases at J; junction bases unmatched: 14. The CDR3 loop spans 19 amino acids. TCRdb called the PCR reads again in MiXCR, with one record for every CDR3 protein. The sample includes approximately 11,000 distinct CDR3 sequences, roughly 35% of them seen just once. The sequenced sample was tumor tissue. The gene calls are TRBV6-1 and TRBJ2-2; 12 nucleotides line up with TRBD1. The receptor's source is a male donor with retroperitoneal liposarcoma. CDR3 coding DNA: TGTGCCAGCAGCCCTCCGGGACAGGGGGCGCTTATGGACACCGGGGAGCTGTTTTTT. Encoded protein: CASSPPGQGALMDTGELFF.